The clone carrying this T cell receptor (beta chain) was seen many times. No antigen is known for it. A read error may explain this, as a much larger clone is one base away. This record comes from a study of breast tumors, draining lymph nodes, adjacent tissues. Study-level results: That most tumor T cells come from lymph nodes remained unproven. Compared with basal-like, luminal-like tumors shared significantly more repertoire with nontumor tissue. Findings are consistent with lymph node origin and intratumoral expansion of most tumor T cells. Tumor repertoires ranked between lymph nodes and nontumor tissue in diversity, with V and J gene preferences.

Axillary draining lymph nodes of breast cancer patients supplied the node samples. TCRdb analysed the multiplex PCR reads with MiXCR anew, one entry per CDR3 protein. The sample carries 150,000 to 200,000 distinct CDR3 sequences, about 33% recorded once. Germline CDR1 and CDR2: SGDLS and YYNGEE. The CDR3 runs to 15 residues. The receptor was isolated from a female donor with breast cancer. Some clones in this sample may be carry-over from other donors' samples. Input material: axillary lymph node tissue. The V and J genes are TRBV9 and TRBJ1-2; unclear D gene. Written as DNA, the CDR3 is TGTGCCAGCAGCGTAGCTGACCGAGGAGGCTATGGCTCCACCTTC. This translates into CASSVADRGGYGSTF.